This T cell receptor beta chain was documented in a study of cytomegalovirus exposure and HLA in healthy donors. This CDR3 comprises 15 residues. Germline V gene lookup returns CDR1 SGDLS and CDR2 YYNGEE. The V segment lost 3 bases and the J segment 6 bases; nucleotides outside the gene matches: 8. Findings and caveats of the study: For TCR beta chains, V- and J-gene trimming was later linked to a missense DCLRE1C variant. By HLA locus, TCR association rates varied in a later analysis, with DRB1 showing the most and HLA-C the fewest. Among CMV-associated TCR beta chains, most appeared HLA-restricted in a later analysis.

Researchers ran the PCR with 60 Vbeta and 13 Jbeta primers. Clones were sequenced by immunoSEQ multiplex PCR, and TCRdb holds only the in-frame ones, with some missing. This table holds around 53,000 clones, around 72% found once. Regarding this clone: Its antigen is not identified.

Sequenced sample: PBMCs. The TCR originated in a man in his late teens or twenties in good health and CMV-seronegative. The V call is TRBV9, the J call TRBJ2-3; TRBD2 matches 9 bases. The CDR3 DNA reads TGTGCCAGCAGCGCCTGGACTAGCGCGGTGGATACGCAGTATTTT. Residues: CASSAWTSAVDTQYF.